Presented here are 25 T cell receptor beta chains from one specimen sequenced in a study of blood T cell repertoires in COVID-19. The protocol was immunoSEQ multiplex PCR, while the TCRdb copy is restricted to in-frame clones and leaves out a portion. The sample shows 100,000 or so clones, roughly 89% of them seen only once. Sequencing input: peripheral blood. The receptors were gathered from a woman aged 45-59 years with COVID-19, enrolled during active disease.

CDR3 amino acids: CASSWEGSRETQYF. CDR3 nucleotide sequence: TGTGCCAGCAGCTGGGAGGGGAGTCGGGAGACCCAGTACTTC. The rearrangement links TRBV7-6 to TRBJ2-5; 7 nucleotides line up with TRBD2. The germline V gene encodes CDR1 SGHVS and CDR2 FNYEAQ. This CDR3 has 14 amino acids. The V and J ends lost 4 bases and 5 bases, in that order; junction bases with no gene match: 7.

The chain couples TRBV6-1 to TRBJ1-6, with D possibly being TRBD1 (6 bases). Germline CDR1 and CDR2: MNHNS and SASEGT. The CDR3 is 15 amino acids. The V gene lost 2 bases and the J gene lost 9 bases, with 14 bases spanning the gap. CDR3 residues: CASSEPVQGFSPLHF. The CDR3 DNA follows: TGTGCCAGCAGTGAACCAGTTCAGGGGTTTTCACCCCTCCACTTT.

V and J are TRBV4-1 and TRBJ1-1; TRBD1 matches 10 bases. Germline V gene lookup returns CDR1 MGHRA and CDR2 YSYEKL. V was clipped by 1 base and J by 4 bases; unmatched bases: 0. The CDR3 consists of 14 residues. In nucleotides, the CDR3 is TGCGCCAGCAGCCAAGGACAGGGGGCCACTGAAGCTTTCTTT. The encoded protein is CASSQGQGATEAFF.

This clone was observed once. The V call is TRBV4-1, the J call TRBJ1-3, with 12 bases fitting TRBD1. The V gene's germline CDR1 is MGHRA and CDR2 YSYEKL. Losses at the gene ends were 0 bases for V and 0 bases for J; bases not matched to a gene: 9. This CDR3 has 20 amino acids. The CDR3 DNA is TGCGCCAGCAGCCAAGATAGAGGGGACAGGGGGCGATACTCTGGAAACACCATATATTTT. Residues: CASSQDRGDRGRYSGNTIYF.

J is TRBJ1-5 and V is TRBV5-4; TRBD1 agrees at 7 bases. After removal of 3 bases from V and 6 bases from J, the junction contained 3 bases not matched to a gene. Germline V gene data show CDR1 as SGHNT and CDR2 as YYREEE (reference sequence). The CDR3 is made up of 13 amino acids. The CDR3 region is CASSSSGGQPQHF. In DNA form, the CDR3 reads TGTGCCAGCAGCTCTTCAGGGGGTCAGCCCCAGCATTTT. The whole variable domain, filled in from reference TRBV5-4 and TRBJ1-5, reads ETGVTQSPTHLIKTRGQQVTLRCSSQSGHNTVSWYQQALGQGPQFIFQYYREEENGRGNFPPRFSGLQFPNYSSELNVNALELDDSALYLCASSSSGGQPQHFGDGTRLSIL.

V and J are TRBV6-6 and TRBJ1-6; 8 positions agree with TRBD1. V shed 6 bases, J shed 9 bases, and the junction held 7 bases outside the gene matches. CDR1 MNHNY and CDR2 SVGAGI come from the germline V gene (reference sequence). This CDR3 is 14 amino acids long. The chain's CDR3 is CASSRQGKGSPLHF. For the CDR3, the DNA is TGTGCCAGCAGCCGACAGGGGAAGGGTTCACCCCTCCACTTT.

V usage is TRBV4-3 and J usage is TRBJ1-1; possibly TRBD1 for D (6 bases). The CDR3 has 14 amino acids. The V gene's germline CDR1 is LGHNA and CDR2 YSLEER. Deletions cut 1 base from V and 1 base from J, with 7 bases between. CDR3 sequence reads: CASSQVGANTEAFF. The DNA of the CDR3 is TGCGCCAGCAGCCAAGTGGGGGCGAACACTGAAGCTTTCTTT.

This rearrangement joins TRBV15 to TRBJ2-2, with 9 bases lining up with TRBD2. The CDR3 sequence is 16 residues long. In germline, CDR1 is LNHNV, CDR2 YYDKDF (reference sequence). DNA of the CDR3: TGTGGGGAGGAGCGGGGGGCCGCTTCGGGCACCGGGGAGCTGTTTTTT. Residues: CGEERGAASGTGELFF. Supplemented by reference TRBV15 and TRBJ2-2, the full variable domain reads DAMVIQNPRYQVTQFGKPVTLSCSQTLNHNVMYWYQQKSSQAPKLLFHYYDKDFNNEADTPDNFQSRRPNTSFCFLDIRSPGLGDTAMYLCGEERGAASGTGELFFGEGSRLTVL.

The chain recombines TRBV27 with TRBJ1-2, with 8 bases aligning to TRBD1. Germline V CDR1 and CDR2: MNHEY, SMNVEV (reference sequence). This CDR3 is built from 16 residues. Trimming took 1 base from V and 2 from J; bases not matched to a gene: 6. DNA for the CDR3: TGTGCCAGCAGTTTATTTGGAGGGACAGGCAACTATGGCTACACCTTC. Amino acids: CASSLFGGTGNYGYTF.

The genes are TRBV7-4 and TRBJ2-7; TRBD1 is a possible D gene (5 bases). Trimming removed 5 bases at V and 2 bases at J, with 16 bases between. This CDR3 has 15 residues. Germline CDR1 and CDR2: SGHVT and SQSDAQ. CDR3 loop: CASSPPQGEAYEQYV. CDR3 sequence (DNA): TGTGCCAGCAGCCCACCCCAAGGGGAAGCCTACGAGCAGTACGTC.

This rearrangement joins TRBV6-1 to TRBJ2-7, with TRBD1 identical over 8 bases. The germline V gene has CDR1 MNHNS and CDR2 SASEGT. Unmatched junction bases numbered 6, after V lost 3 bases and J lost 2 bases. The CDR3 contains 15 residues. DNA for the CDR3: TGTGCCAGCAGTGATCTCGACAGGGGAGCCTACGAGCAGTACGTC. Amino acid sequence: CASSDLDRGAYEQYV.

The gene calls are TRBV16 and TRBJ1-4, with D uncertain. The V end was cut by 0 bases, the J end by 8 bases, with 13 bases between. Germline V gene lookup returns CDR1 KGHSY and CDR2 FQNENV. The CDR3 has 15 amino acids. The CDR3 DNA sequence: TGTGCCAGCAGCCAATCGATCTGGGTGGAGGAAAAACTGTTTTTT. This encodes CASSQSIWVEEKLFF.

This chain links TRBV24-1 with TRBJ2-2, with D possibly TRBD1 on 6 matching bases. This CDR3 spans 14 amino acids. V shed 4 bases and J shed 8 bases, with 13 bases lying between them. The germline gives CDR1 KGHDR, CDR2 SFDVKD. The CDR3 protein is CATSDHRVIGELFF. CDR3 nucleotide sequence: TGTGCCACCAGTGACCACAGGGTCATTGGGGAGCTGTTTTTT.

The V gene is TRBV5-1, the J gene TRBJ1-2; D call uncertain. The germline V and J ends were trimmed by 0 bases and 6 bases, with 15 bases remaining between them. Germline loops: CDR1 SGHRS, CDR2 YFSETQ. There are 15 residues in the CDR3. The CDR3 sequence: CASSLARTRENGYTF. The CDR3 nucleotides read TGCGCCAGCAGCTTGGCCCGGACGCGGGAAAATGGCTACACCTTC.

The gene calls are TRBV11-3 and TRBJ2-7, with 7 bases aligning to TRBD1. The CDR3 has 15 amino acids. V trimming: 2 bases; J trimming: 5 bases; junction bases outside the gene matches: 9. CDR1 is SGHNT and CDR2 is YENEEA in the germline V gene. The CDR3 is CASSLRSTGVDEQYF. The CDR3 DNA sequence: TGTGCCAGCAGCTTACGAAGTACAGGGGTGGACGAGCAGTACTTC.

The chain combines TRBV30 with TRBJ2-3; D possibly corresponds to TRBD2 (6 bases). Per the germline V gene, CDR1 is GTSNPN and CDR2 is SVGIG (reference sequence). The CDR3 extends over 15 amino acids. With 0 bases removed from V and 6 bases from J, the gap between germline ends came to 16 bases. The CDR3: CAWSVGGLSTDTQYF. In DNA, the CDR3 is TGTGCCTGGAGTGTTGGGGGACTCTCCACGGATACGCAGTATTTT.

CDR3 nucleotides: TGCGCCAGCAGCCAAGTGGGTATAGGGAGTCGGGAAAAACTGTTTTTT. Translated: CASSQVGIGSREKLFF. The V and J genes are TRBV4-1 and TRBJ1-4; D is undetermined. V was trimmed by 1 base and J by 8 bases, leaving 17 bases between them. The CDR3 is 16 amino acids. The germline V gene has CDR1 MGHRA and CDR2 YSYEKL.

This chain connects TRBV6-5 to TRBJ2-1; 14 nucleotides agree with TRBD2. The CDR3 covers 15 residues. Unmatched junction bases numbered 5, after V lost 5 bases and J lost 8 bases. Germline CDR1 MNHEY, CDR2 SVGAGI. This chain's CDR3 is CASSPGLAGADEQFF. CDR3 sequence (DNA): TGTGCCAGCAGTCCGGGACTAGCGGGGGCGGATGAGCAGTTCTTC.

The chain combines TRBV19 with TRBJ1-1; maybe TRBD1 (5 bases). This CDR3 is built from 18 residues. V was trimmed by 4 bases and J by 5 bases, leaving 26 bases between them. The germline V gene has CDR1 LNHDA and CDR2 SQIVND (reference sequence). CDR3 bases: TGTGCCAGTAGTAATCTGGGTCCAAGGGGATCTATTGGGACTGAAGCTTTCTTT. Residues: CASSNLGPRGSIGTEAFF.

A few counts support this clone. The V call is TRBV10-3, the J call TRBJ2-2; 7 nucleotides agree with TRBD1. The CDR3 is 18 amino acids. Germline assignment: CDR1 ENHRY and CDR2 SYGVKD. V was clipped by 3 bases and J by 5 bases; unmatched bases: 15. The CDR3 bases are TGTGCCATCAGTGAAGGACAGGTGTTTCCCCACCTAACCGGGGAGCTGTTTTTT. Protein product: CAISEGQVFPHLTGELFF.

This chain uses TRBV10-2 with TRBJ1-6; the D gene is possibly TRBD1 (5 bases). V was pared by 7 bases and J by 12 bases, with 16 bases between. This CDR3 region has 13 residues. In germline, CDR1 is WSHSY, CDR2 SAAADI. As DNA, the CDR3 is TGCGCCAGCATGGACACGGGAGCCTTACCCCTCCACTTT. Residues: CASMDTGALPLHF.

This chain joins TRBV5-6 and TRBJ2-1, with 8 bases fitting TRBD1. The germline CDR1 and CDR2 sequences are SGHDT and YYEEEE. Trimming at V came to 5 bases and at J to 6 bases, leaving 7 bases not matched to a gene. This CDR3 region has 14 residues. The CDR3 region is CASSPDRALNEQFF. CDR3 in DNA: TGTGCCAGCAGTCCGGACAGGGCTCTCAATGAGCAGTTCTTC.

This chain connects TRBV28 to TRBJ2-1, with D possibly TRBD1 on 6 matching bases. V was trimmed by 5 bases and J by 4 bases, leaving 15 bases between them. The CDR3 spans 15 residues. In germline, CDR1 is MDHEN, CDR2 SYDVKM. CDR3 coding DNA: TGTGCCAGCAGTCTAACAGGGCTGGAGTACAATGAGCAGTTCTTC. Protein product: CASSLTGLEYNEQFF. Combining the CDR3 with reference TRBV28 and TRBJ2-1 gives the whole variable domain DVKVTQSSRYLVKRTGEKVFLECVQDMDHENMFWYRQDPGLGLRLIYFSYDVKMKEKGDIPEGYSVSREKKERFSLILESASTNQTSMYLCASSLTGLEYNEQFFGPGTRLTVL.

The V and J genes are TRBV19 and TRBJ1-1; 7 bases agree with TRBD1. V shed 6 bases, J shed 3 bases, and the junction held 7 bases outside the gene matches. This CDR3 has 14 amino acids. Germline loops: CDR1 LNHDA, CDR2 SQIVND (reference sequence). DNA for the CDR3: TGTGCCAGTAGCTGGGCCGGGACAGACACTGAAGCTTTCTTT. It encodes CASSWAGTDTEAFF.

V is TRBV11-2 and J is TRBJ2-2; D remains ambiguous. The CDR3 extends over 19 amino acids. Germline CDR1 reads SGHAT; CDR2 reads FQNNGV. Trimming pared 1 base from V and 1 base from J, leaving 19 bases between. The CDR3 nucleotides read TGTGCCAGCAGCTTAGGGGTTAGTCTTAGGCAGGAGAACACCGGGGAGCTGTTTTTT. It encodes CASSLGVSLRQENTGELFF.